A selection of T cell receptor beta chains follows, all from one sample in a study of T-cell reconstitution after alpha-beta-depleted transplantation in children. TCRdb reprocessed the PCR reads with MiXCR, giving one entry per CDR3 protein. Here the sample spans hundreds of thousands of distinct CDR3 sequences, approximately 15% being singletons. Sequencing used PBMCs from the stem cell graft donor, obtained from the stem cell graft. The receptors originated from a human donor who donated a stem cell graft to a child with acute myeloid leukemia. The CDR3 runs from the conserved cysteine through the conserved F or W. The D gene is left open where the match is weak. Expanded clones get a size class; other rows say once, few or many, or leave the size out.

>-|TRBJ1-1|TRBV10-3|-
TGTGCCATCAGAGGGGGGGACCTGCGGGACACTGAAGCTTTCTTT
CAIRGGDLRDTEAFF
>many|TRBJ2-7|TRBV20-1|-
TGCAGTGCTAGAGATTCGACCAGGGGGGACGAGCAGTACTTC
CSARDSTRGDEQYF
>many|TRBJ1-1|TRBV6-5|-
TGTGCCAGCAGTTACGGAGGCGAGAGCACTGAAGCTTTCTTT
CASSYGGESTEAFF
>many|TRBJ2-2|TRBV5-1|-
TGTGCCAGCAGCTTAGCTGCGAACACCGGGGAGCTGTTTTTT
CASSLAANTGELFF
>few|TRBJ1-1|TRBV12-3/TRBV12-4|TRBD1
TGTGCCAGCAGTTTTTGGACAGGGGCGAACACTGAAGCTTTCTTT
CASSFWTGANTEAFF
>many|TRBJ2-5|TRBV6-5|-
TGTGCCAGTCAGCAGGGGAGGGAGACCCAGTACTTC
CASQQGRETQYF
>many|TRBJ1-2|TRBV12-3/TRBV12-4|-
TGTGCCAGCAGTTTCGGGGGATATGGCTACACCTTC
CASSFGGYGYTF
>many|TRBJ2-3|TRBV20-1|TRBD2
TGCAGTGCTAGGGCGCTCTCCGGGGGGGACGCCGTACCGGATACGCAGTATTTT
CSARALSGGDAVPDTQYF
>few|TRBJ1-5|TRBV7-9|-
TGTGCCAGCAGCTCTGGGGGAGGGGCGCATCCCCAGCATTTT
CASSSGGGAHPQHF
>few|TRBJ2-4|TRBV12-3/TRBV12-4|-
TGTGCCAGCAGCCTAGGGGGACGGGACATTCAGTACTTC
CASSLGGRDIQYF
>-|TRBJ2-2|TRBV6-1|-
TGTGCCAGCAGAGATCCGCCGGGCACCGGGGAGCTGTTTTTT
CASRDPPGTGELFF
>few|TRBJ2-2|TRBV7-7|TRBD1
TGTGCCAGCGGACGACAGGACAGGGATATCACCGGGGAGCTGTTTTTT
CASGRQDRDITGELFF
>-|TRBJ2-3|TRBV11-1|-
TGTGCCAGCAGCCTCCTTCCGACGGGGGCCCTTAGCACAGATACGCAGTATTTT
CASSLLPTGALSTDTQYF
>many|TRBJ1-5|TRBV20-1|-
TGCAGTGCTAGAGGGGAGGGCAGGAATTTCGGTCAGCCCCAGCATTTT
CSARGEGRNFGQPQHF
>-|TRBJ2-7|TRBV7-2|-
TGTGCCAGCAGCTTAGCCGAAGCCTACGAGCAGTACTTC
CASSLAEAYEQYF
>-|TRBJ2-1|TRBV5-1|-
TGCGCCAGCAGCTCCTCAACAGGGTCGCAGGCCTACAATGAGCAGTTCTTC
CASSSSTGSQAYNEQFF
>many|TRBJ2-3|TRBV5-1|-
TGCGCCAGCACCCAGAACACAGATACGCAGTATTTT
CASTQNTDTQYF
>-|TRBJ1-2|TRBV4-1|-
TGCGCCAGCAGCCAAGTTGGTCCGGATGGCTACACCTTC
CASSQVGPDGYTF
>few|TRBJ2-7|TRBV7-2|-
TGTGCCAGCAGCTCTGGCAGGGGCCCCACCTACGAGCAGTACTTC
CASSSGRGPTYEQYF
>few|TRBJ2-1|TRBV5-1|-
TGCGCCAGCAGCTTTGGGGCAGGGGCCAGGAATGAGCAGTTCTTC
CASSFGAGARNEQFF
>many|TRBJ2-2|TRBV20-1|-
TGCAGTGCTCAATCTGCAGGGGCGAACACCGGGGAGCTGTTTTTT
CSAQSAGANTGELFF
>few|TRBJ1-1|TRBV9|-
TGTGCCAGCAGCGTAGGGGCAATCACTGAAGCTTTCTTT
CASSVGAITEAFF
>few|TRBJ2-1|TRBV20-1|-
TGCAGTGCTGAGATGAGGGACTTATCCTACAATGAGCAGTTCTTC
CSAEMRDLSYNEQFF
>-|TRBJ2-2|TRBV13|-
TGTGCCAGCACCCCACCCGGGGGGAACACCGGGGAGCTGTTTTTT
CASTPPGGNTGELFF
>many|TRBJ1-2|TRBV7-2|-
TGTGCCAGCAGCTTAGAGGGAGGCTATGGCTACACCTTC
CASSLEGGYGYTF
>-|TRBJ2-5|TRBV11-2|TRBD2
TGTGCCAGCAGGGATGGGTCCCTAGCGGGGGGTGAGACCCAGTACTTC
CASRDGSLAGGETQYF